The sequence of this TCR beta chain was determined in a study of CD4+ T cells in melanoma (dated by TCRdb to between 2022 and 2023). Concerning the study at large: The study examined neoantigen-specific CD4+ T cells in human melanoma. Overall study outcomes, separate from this receptor: Neoantigen-specific CD4+ T cells were reported to be correlated with the function of CD8+ T cells, macrophages and B cells. Diverse differentiation states were reported to be shown by neoantigen-specific CD4+ T cells in melanoma.

About this clone itself: No antigen is known for it. Base qualities are not provided; no much larger clone lies one nucleotide away.

Inclusive of the bounding cysteine and phenylalanine, the CDR3 is 16 residues long. Left in the record is the CDR3 DNA by itself, 48 bases read in frame from the first base. A distance of 10 bases separates the germline ends of V and J, which lose 2 bases and 2 bases respectively. CDR1 and CDR2, looked up from the germline V gene, are MGHRA and YSYEKL. The donors were people with melanoma. Library preparation used the immunoSEQ multiplex PCR assay. What TCRdb holds here is the immuneACCESS table cut down to in-frame rearrangements. Part of the clones is not present; checked against another copy, under half of the missing clones reflect an unresolved V gene, and the others are unexplained. Recorded for this sample are around 100,000 clones; roughly 90% of them occurred a single time. The ten largest make up about 3.3% of the sample.

This sequence was found in a human donor with melanoma. The sample comprised peripheral blood. The sequence is built from TRBV4-1 and TRBJ2-6, with no confidently assigned D gene. The CDR3 here reads CASSQFDRPGANVLTF. In nucleotide form, the sequence is TGCGCCAGCAGCCAATTCGACCGACCTGGGGCCAACGTCCTGACTTTC.